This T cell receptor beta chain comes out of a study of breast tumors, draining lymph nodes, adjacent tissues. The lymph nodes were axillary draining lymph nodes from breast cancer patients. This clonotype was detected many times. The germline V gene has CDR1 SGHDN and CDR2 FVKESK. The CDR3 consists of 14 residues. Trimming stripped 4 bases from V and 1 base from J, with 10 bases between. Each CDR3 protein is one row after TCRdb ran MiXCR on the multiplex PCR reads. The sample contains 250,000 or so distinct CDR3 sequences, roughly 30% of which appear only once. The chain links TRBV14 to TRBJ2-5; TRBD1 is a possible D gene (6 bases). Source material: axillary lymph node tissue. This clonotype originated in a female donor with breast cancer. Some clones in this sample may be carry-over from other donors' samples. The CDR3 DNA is TGTGCCAGCAGCCCGGGACACCCCCAAGAGACCCAGTACTTC. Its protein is CASSPGHPQETQYF.